This TCR beta chain originates from a study of response to subunit inactivated influenza vaccine. Broader study findings: A suggestion made by the authors is that each seasonal influenza vaccination recruits few new T cells.

This clonotype was seen ten or more times. The antigen is unknown. This CDR3 is 16 amino acids long. The trim removed 5 bases at V and 6 bases at J, leaving 11 bases unmatched. Looked up from germline, CDR1 is SGHRS and CDR2 is YFSETQ. Using its own MiXCR run on the RT-PCR reads, TCRdb lists one record per CDR3 protein. This sample has about half a million distinct CDR3 sequences, with roughly 27% found just once. V is TRBV5-1 and J is TRBJ2-2; 9 nucleotides match TRBD1. Sequencing used CD4+ T cells sorted from PBMCs, obtained about 5 days after vaccination. The clonotype comes from a man in his fifties or sixties who received an inactivated influenza vaccine. The CDR3 DNA is TGCGCCAGCAGAGGCCCAGTGACAGGGGGTCCCGGGGAGCTGTTTTTT. This encodes CASRGPVTGGPGELFF.